Below, 14 T cell receptor beta chains from the same sample are listed, as sequenced in a study of PD-L1 blockade in urothelial cancer. Clones were read by immunoSEQ multiplex PCR, and TCRdb kept only the in-frame ones, dropping some. The sample includes 70,000 or so clones, about 89% of them seen just once. Here the sequenced sample was PBMCs, taken around atezolizumab (anti-PD-L1) treatment. These receptor sequences come from a man aged 55 to 70 with urothelial cancer.

This clone was seen more than once but under ten times. In DNA, the CDR3 is TGTGCCAGTAGTACCAGAGCCCAGGCAGGGGGCTCGGGGAACACTGAAGCTTTCTTT. This sequence encodes CASSTRAQAGGSGNTEAFF. The V and J genes are TRBV19 and TRBJ1-1; 8 bases agree with TRBD1. The V segment lost 4 bases and the J segment 1 base; nucleotides outside the gene matches: 17. Germline V gene lookup returns CDR1 LNHDA and CDR2 SQIVND (reference sequence). This CDR3 is built from 19 residues.

This clone was counted between two and nine times. This chain joins TRBV27 and TRBJ2-7, with 9 bases identical to TRBD1. V was clipped by 7 bases and J by 2 bases; unmatched bases: 6. The germline CDR1 and CDR2 sequences are MNHEY and SMNVEV (reference sequence). This CDR3 has 14 residues. CDR3: CASTPTGGAYEQYF. DNA for the CDR3: TGTGCCAGCACCCCGACAGGGGGAGCCTACGAGCAGTACTTC.

This clone was seen only a few times. The chain combines TRBV19 with TRBJ1-5; no clear D. V was pared by 0 bases and J by 3 bases, with 9 bases between. The germline V gene has CDR1 LNHDA and CDR2 SQIVND (reference sequence). This CDR3 comprises 15 residues. CDR3 sequence (DNA): TGTGCCAGTAGTATAGATCTTGGGCCCAATCAGCCCCAGCATTTT. As protein: CASSIDLGPNQPQHF.

The J gene is TRBJ2-3, the V gene TRBV10-1; 9 positions agree with TRBD2. The length of the CDR3 is 15 residues. The germline V gene has CDR1 WNHNN and CDR2 SYGVQD (reference sequence). V shed 3 bases, J shed 2 bases, and the junction held 3 bases outside the gene matches. CDR3 DNA sequence: TGCGCCAGCAGTGATGTAGCGGGGGACACAGATACGCAGTATTTT. Residues: CASSDVAGDTDTQYF.

The CDR3 bases are TGTGCCAGCGGCGTCTGGGGGCAGACAGATACGCAGTATTTT. Its protein product is CASGVWGQTDTQYF. This sequence joins TRBV21-1 and TRBJ2-3; the table's D call, TRBD1, was not checked against the DNA. TRBV21-1 represents a pseudogene. The length of the CDR3 is 14 residues.

The V gene is TRBV5-4, the J gene TRBJ2-3; TRBD1 matches 7 bases. Germline loops: CDR1 SGHNT, CDR2 YYREEE (reference sequence). The J segment lost 3 bases and the V segment lost 6 bases, leaving 7 bases of the junction unmatched. The CDR3 consists of 14 residues. This chain's CDR3 is CASTRAGGTDTQYF. Here the CDR3 DNA reads TGTGCCAGCACCAGGGCAGGGGGAACAGATACGCAGTATTTT.

The V gene is TRBV7-2, the J gene TRBJ1-2, with D possibly being TRBD1 (5 bases). The CDR3 length is 15 residues. Between the trimmed V and J ends, which lost 2 bases and 8 bases, there was a span of 18 bases. CDR1 is SGHTA, CDR2 FQGNSA, per germline. The CDR3 loop is CASSLYQGGGGGYTF. CDR3 bases: TGTGCCAGCAGCTTATATCAGGGCGGGGGAGGAGGCTACACCTTC.

The chain employs TRBV4-2 and TRBJ2-7; tentative D call: TRBD1 (5 bases). The CDR3 spans 14 residues. The germline V and J ends were trimmed by 0 bases and 4 bases, with 10 bases remaining between them. Germline lookup yields CDR1 LGHNA and CDR2 YNFKEQ. The CDR3 DNA follows: TGTGCCAGCAGCCAAGAAATTCAGGGTTACGAGCAGTACTTC. Amino acids: CASSQEIQGYEQYF.

The V and J genes are TRBV12-5 and TRBJ2-1, with 14 bases lining up with TRBD2. Trimming cost V 4 bases and J 8 bases; bases outside gene matches: 7. The CDR3 extends over 16 amino acids. CDR1 LGHNT and CDR2 FRNRAP come from the germline V gene. CDR3 coding DNA: TGTGCTAGTGGTTGGACCGGGACTAGCGGGAGTGATGAGCAGTTCTTC. As protein: CASGWTGTSGSDEQFF.

This sequence joins TRBV28 and TRBJ2-2; no reliable D call. Germline V gene data show CDR1 as MDHEN and CDR2 as SYDVKM. V was pared by 2 bases and J by 6 bases, with 4 bases between. The CDR3 sequence is 12 residues long. The CDR3 is CASSLEPGELFF. For the CDR3, the DNA is TGTGCCAGCAGTTTAGAGCCCGGGGAGCTGTTTTTT.

This chain connects TRBV19 to TRBJ2-3; 8 bases are shared with TRBD2. The V gene end was trimmed by 5 bases and the J gene end by 0 bases; junction bases not matched to a gene: 10. The CDR3 spans 17 residues. The germline CDR1 and CDR2 sequences are LNHDA and SQIVND (reference sequence). The CDR3 reads CASSEPGLGTSTDTQYF. CDR3 bases: TGTGCCAGTAGTGAGCCGGGACTAGGGACAAGCACAGATACGCAGTATTTT.

The CDR3 nucleotides are TGTGCCAGTAGTATAGGAGAAGGGAGAGGCTACACCTTC. This codes for CASSIGEGRGYTF. V gene TRBV19 combines with J gene TRBJ1-2, with D unresolved. The germline V and J ends were trimmed by 1 base and 8 bases, with 11 bases remaining between them. Germline values: CDR1 LNHDA, CDR2 SQIVND (reference sequence). The CDR3 runs to 13 residues.

The chain joins TRBV19 to TRBJ2-7; TRBD1 agrees at 11 bases. J was trimmed by 5 bases and V by 2 bases; bases with no gene match: 5. The CDR3 runs to 15 residues. Germline V gene data show CDR1 as LNHDA and CDR2 as SQIVND (reference sequence). CDR3 amino acids: CASSITGTGGNEQYF. DNA of the CDR3: TGTGCCAGTAGTATAACCGGGACAGGGGGAAACGAGCAGTACTTC.

The table lists this clone with a count of one. The chain uses TRBV5-6 and TRBJ2-1; 11 bases line up with TRBD2. Germline lookup yields CDR1 SGHDT and CDR2 YYEEEE. V was pared by 3 bases and J by 9 bases, with 8 bases of the junction left unmatched. The CDR3 totals 15 residues. CDR3 bases: TGTGCCAGCAGCTGGGCTCCTAGCGGGGGGAGTGAGCAGTTCTTC. Its translation is CASSWAPSGGSEQFF.